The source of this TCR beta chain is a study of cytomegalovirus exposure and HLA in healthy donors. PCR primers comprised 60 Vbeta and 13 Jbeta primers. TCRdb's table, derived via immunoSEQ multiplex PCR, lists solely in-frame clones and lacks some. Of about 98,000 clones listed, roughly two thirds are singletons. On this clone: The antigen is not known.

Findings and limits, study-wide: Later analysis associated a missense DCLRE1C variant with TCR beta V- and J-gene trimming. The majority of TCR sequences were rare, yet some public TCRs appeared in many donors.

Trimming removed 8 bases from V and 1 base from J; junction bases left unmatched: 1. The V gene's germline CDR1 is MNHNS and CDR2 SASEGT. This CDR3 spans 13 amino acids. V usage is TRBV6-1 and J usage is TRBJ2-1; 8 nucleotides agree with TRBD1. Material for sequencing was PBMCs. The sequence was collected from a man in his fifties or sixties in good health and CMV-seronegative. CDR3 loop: CASRDRSYNEQFF. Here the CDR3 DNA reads TGTGCCAGCCGGGACAGGTCCTACAATGAGCAGTTCTTC.